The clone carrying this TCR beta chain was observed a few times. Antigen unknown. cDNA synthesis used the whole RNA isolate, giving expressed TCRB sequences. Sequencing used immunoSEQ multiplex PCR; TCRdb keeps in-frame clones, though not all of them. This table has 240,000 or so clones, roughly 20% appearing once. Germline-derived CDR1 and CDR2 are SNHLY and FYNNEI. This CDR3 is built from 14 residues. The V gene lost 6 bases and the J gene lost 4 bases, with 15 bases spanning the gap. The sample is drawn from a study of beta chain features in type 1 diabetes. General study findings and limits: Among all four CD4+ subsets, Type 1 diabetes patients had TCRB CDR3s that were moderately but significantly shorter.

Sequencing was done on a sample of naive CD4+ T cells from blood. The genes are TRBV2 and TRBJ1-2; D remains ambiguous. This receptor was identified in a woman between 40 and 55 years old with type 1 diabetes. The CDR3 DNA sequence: TGTGCCAGCAGAGCGGACCCGGGGAGCTATGGCTACACCTTC. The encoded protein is CASRADPGSYGYTF.